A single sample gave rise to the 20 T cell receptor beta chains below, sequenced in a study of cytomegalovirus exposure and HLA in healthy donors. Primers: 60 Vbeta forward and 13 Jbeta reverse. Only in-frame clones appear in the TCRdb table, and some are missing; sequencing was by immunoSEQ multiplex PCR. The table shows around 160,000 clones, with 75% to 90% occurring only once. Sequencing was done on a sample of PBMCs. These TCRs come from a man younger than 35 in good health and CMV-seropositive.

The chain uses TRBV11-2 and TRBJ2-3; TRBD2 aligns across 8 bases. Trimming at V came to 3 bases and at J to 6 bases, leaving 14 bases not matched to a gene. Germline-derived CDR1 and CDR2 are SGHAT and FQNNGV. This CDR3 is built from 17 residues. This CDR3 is CASSFGLAGEWRDTQYF. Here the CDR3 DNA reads TGTGCCAGCAGCTTCGGGCTAGCGGGCGAGTGGAGGGATACGCAGTATTTT.

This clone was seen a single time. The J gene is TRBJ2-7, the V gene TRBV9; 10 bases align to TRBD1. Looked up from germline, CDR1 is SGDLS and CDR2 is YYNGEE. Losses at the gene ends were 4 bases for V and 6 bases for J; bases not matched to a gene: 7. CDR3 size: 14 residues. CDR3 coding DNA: TGTGCCAGCAGCCGGGCGGGGACAGGGGCCGAGCAGTACTTC. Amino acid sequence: CASSRAGTGAEQYF. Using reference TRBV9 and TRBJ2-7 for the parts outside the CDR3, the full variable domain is DSGVTQTPKHLITATGQRVTLRCSPRSGDLSVYWYQQSLDQGLQFLIQYYNGEERAKGNILERFSAQQFPDLHSELNLSSLELGDSALYFCASSRAGTGAEQYFGPGTRLTVT.

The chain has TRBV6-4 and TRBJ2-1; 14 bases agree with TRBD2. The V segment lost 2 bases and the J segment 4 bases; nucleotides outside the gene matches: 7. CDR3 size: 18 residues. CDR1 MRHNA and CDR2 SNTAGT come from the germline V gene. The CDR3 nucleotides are TGTGCCAGCAGTGACCTGGGACTAGCGGGGGACTTTTACAATGAGCAGTTCTTC. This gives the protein CASSDLGLAGDFYNEQFF.

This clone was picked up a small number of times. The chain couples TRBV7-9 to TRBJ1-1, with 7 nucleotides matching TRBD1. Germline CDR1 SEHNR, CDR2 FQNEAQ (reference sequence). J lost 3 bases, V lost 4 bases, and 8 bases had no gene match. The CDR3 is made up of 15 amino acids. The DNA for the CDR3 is TGTGCCAGCAGCTCTTCCTCCGGGACAGACACTGAAGCTTTCTTT. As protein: CASSSSSGTDTEAFF.

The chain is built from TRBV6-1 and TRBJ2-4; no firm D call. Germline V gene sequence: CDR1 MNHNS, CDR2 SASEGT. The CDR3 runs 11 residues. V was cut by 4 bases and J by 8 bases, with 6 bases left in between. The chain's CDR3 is CASSVEDIQYF. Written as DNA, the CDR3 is TGTGCCAGCAGTGTCGAGGACATTCAGTACTTC.

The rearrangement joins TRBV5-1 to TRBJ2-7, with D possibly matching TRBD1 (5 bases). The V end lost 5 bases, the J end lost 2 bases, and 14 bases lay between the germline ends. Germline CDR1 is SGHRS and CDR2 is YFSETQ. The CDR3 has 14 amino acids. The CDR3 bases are TGCGCCAGCAGATCCCTTGACAGCCCCTACGAGCAGTACTTC. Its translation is CASRSLDSPYEQYF.

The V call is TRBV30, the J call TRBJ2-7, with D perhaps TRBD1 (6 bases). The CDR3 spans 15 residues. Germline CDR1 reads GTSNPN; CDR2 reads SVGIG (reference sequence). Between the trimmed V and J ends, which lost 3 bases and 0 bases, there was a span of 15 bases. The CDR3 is CAWSLRDTPSYEQYF. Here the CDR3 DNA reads TGTGCCTGGAGCCTCCGGGACACCCCCTCCTACGAGCAGTACTTC. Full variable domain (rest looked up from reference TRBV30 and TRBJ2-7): SQTIHQWPATLVQPVGSPLSLECTVEGTSNPNLYWYRQAAGRGLQLLFYSVGIGQISSEVPQNLSASRPQDRQFILSSKKLLLSDSGFYLCAWSLRDTPSYEQYFGPGTRLTVT.

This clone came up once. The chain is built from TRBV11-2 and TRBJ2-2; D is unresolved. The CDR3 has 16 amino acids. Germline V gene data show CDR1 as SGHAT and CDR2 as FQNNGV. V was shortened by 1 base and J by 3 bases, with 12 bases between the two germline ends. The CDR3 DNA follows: TGTGCCAGCAGCTTAGTAGCCATCCGGGACACCGGGGAGCTGTTTTTT. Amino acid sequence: CASSLVAIRDTGELFF.

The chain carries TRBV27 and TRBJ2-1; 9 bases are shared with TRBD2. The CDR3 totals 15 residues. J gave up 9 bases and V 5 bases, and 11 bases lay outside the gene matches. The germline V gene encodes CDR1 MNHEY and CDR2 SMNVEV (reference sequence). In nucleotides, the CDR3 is TGTGCCAGCAGTCCCCTCGCGGGGGGGGCACGTGAGCAGTTCTTC. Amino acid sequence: CASSPLAGGAREQFF.

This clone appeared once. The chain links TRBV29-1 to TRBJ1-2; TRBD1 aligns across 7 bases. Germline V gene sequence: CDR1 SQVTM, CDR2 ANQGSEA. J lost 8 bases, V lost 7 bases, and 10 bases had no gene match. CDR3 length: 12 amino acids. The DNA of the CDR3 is TGCAGCGCCGATCGGGACAGTAAGGGCTACACCTTC. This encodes CSADRDSKGYTF.

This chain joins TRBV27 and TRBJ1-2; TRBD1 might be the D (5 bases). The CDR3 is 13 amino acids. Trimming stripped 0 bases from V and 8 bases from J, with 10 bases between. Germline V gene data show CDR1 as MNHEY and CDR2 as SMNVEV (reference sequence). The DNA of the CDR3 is TGTGCCAGCAGTTTATCAGGGGTAGAAGGCTACACCTTC. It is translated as CASSLSGVEGYTF.

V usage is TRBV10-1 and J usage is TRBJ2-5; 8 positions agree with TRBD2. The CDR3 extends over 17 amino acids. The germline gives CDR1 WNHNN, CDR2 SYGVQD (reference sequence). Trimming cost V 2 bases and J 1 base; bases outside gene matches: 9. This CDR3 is CASSEGVSGEIQETQYF. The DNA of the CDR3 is TGCGCCAGCAGTGAGGGGGTTAGCGGGGAAATCCAAGAGACCCAGTACTTC.

This CDR3 is CASSPDDRGRLNEQFF. In DNA form, the CDR3 reads TGTGCCAGCAGCCCAGACGACAGGGGGCGCCTTAATGAGCAGTTCTTC. The V gene is TRBV13, the J gene TRBJ2-1; 10 positions agree with TRBD1. The CDR3 totals 16 residues. Germline CDR1 and CDR2: PRHDT and FYEKMQ (reference sequence). V lost 5 bases and J lost 7; bases outside the gene matches: 11. Variable domain in full (rest from reference TRBV13 and TRBJ2-1): AAGVIQSPRHLIKEKRETATLKCYPIPRHDTVYWYQQGPGQDPQFLISFYEKMQSDKGSIPDRFSAQQFSDYHSELNMSSLELGDSALYFCASSPDDRGRLNEQFFGPGTRLTVL.

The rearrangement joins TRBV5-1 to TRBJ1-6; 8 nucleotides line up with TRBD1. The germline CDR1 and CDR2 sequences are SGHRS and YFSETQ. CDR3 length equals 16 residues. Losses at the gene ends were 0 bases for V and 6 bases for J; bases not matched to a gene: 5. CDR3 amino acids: CASSLVGRGLNSPLHF. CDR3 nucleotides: TGCGCCAGCAGCTTGGTTGGCAGGGGGCTTAATTCACCCCTCCACTTT.

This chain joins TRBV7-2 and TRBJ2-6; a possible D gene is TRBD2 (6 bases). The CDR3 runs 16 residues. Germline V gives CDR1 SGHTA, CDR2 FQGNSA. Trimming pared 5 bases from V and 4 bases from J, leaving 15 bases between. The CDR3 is CASSPMGGWGANVLTF. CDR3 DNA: TGTGCCAGCAGCCCCATGGGGGGATGGGGGGCCAACGTCCTGACTTTC.

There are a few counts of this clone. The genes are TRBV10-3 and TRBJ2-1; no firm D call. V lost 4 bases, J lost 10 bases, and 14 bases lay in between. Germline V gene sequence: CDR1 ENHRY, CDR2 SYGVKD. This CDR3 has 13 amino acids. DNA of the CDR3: TGTGCCATCAGTGTGATCGCGGCTGGGGAGCAGTTCTTC. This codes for CAISVIAAGEQFF.

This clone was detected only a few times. CDR3 nucleotides: TGTGCCACCAGCCAGGGAGCGGGTTCCTACAATGAGCAGTTCTTC. The encoded protein is CATSQGAGSYNEQFF. The V gene is TRBV15, the J gene TRBJ2-1; TRBD2 is a possible D gene (6 bases). This CDR3 is built from 15 residues. Germline values: CDR1 LNHNV, CDR2 YYDKDF (reference sequence). Deletions cut 5 bases from V and 1 base from J, with 12 bases between.

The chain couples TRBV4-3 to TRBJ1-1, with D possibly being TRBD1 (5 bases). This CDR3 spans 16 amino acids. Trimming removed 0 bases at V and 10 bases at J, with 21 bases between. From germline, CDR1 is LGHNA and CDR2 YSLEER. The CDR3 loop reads CASSQDRAGGTLRAFF. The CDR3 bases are TGCGCCAGCAGCCAAGATCGGGCGGGGGGGACCCTGAGAGCTTTCTTT.

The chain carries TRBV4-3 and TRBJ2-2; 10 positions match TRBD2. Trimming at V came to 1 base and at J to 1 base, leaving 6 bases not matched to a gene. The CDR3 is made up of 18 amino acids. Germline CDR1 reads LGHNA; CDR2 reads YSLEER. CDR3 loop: CASSQVILAGENTGELFF. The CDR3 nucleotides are TGCGCCAGCAGCCAAGTGATTCTAGCGGGGGAGAACACCGGGGAGCTGTTTTTT.

CDR3 residues: CASSKEREGSPLHF. For the CDR3, the DNA is TGTGCCAGCAGCAAAGAAAGGGAGGGTTCACCCCTCCACTTT. The rearrangement uses TRBV21-1 and TRBJ1-6. TRBV21-1 is labeled a pseudogene. This CDR3 has 14 amino acids.